This T cell receptor (beta chain) emerged from a study of identical twins. This clonotype was counted between two and nine times. Looked up from germline, CDR1 is SGHRS and CDR2 is YFSETQ. The CDR3 is 16 amino acids. Trimming cost V 0 bases and J 4 bases, with 16 bases left between them. TCRdb itself ran the 5' RACE reads through MiXCR, one entry per CDR3 protein. The sample records about 690,000 distinct CDR3 sequences, around 6% being singletons. This receptor was identified in a man aged 18 to 29 in good health. The chain carries TRBV5-1 and TRBJ1-1; D is perhaps TRBD1 (5 bases). Sequenced sample: naive T cells sorted from blood. This chain's CDR3 is CASSLGVGRGVTEAFF. DNA of the CDR3: TGCGCCAGCAGCTTGGGTGTAGGGAGGGGCGTCACTGAAGCTTTCTTT.